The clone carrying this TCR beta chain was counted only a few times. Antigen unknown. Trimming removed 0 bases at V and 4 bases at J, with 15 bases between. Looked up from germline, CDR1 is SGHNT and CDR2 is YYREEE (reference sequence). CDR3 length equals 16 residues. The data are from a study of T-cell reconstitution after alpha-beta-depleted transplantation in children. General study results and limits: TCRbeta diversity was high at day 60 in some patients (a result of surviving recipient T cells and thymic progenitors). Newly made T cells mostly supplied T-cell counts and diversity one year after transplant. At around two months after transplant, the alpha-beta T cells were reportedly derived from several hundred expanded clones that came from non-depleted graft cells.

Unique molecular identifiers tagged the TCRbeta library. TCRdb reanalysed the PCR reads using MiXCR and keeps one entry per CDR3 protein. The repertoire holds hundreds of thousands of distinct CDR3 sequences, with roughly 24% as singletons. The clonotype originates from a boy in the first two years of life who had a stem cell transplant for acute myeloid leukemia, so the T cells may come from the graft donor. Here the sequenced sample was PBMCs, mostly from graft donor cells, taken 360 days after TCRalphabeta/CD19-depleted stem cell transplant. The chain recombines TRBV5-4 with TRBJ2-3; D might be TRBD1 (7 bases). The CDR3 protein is CASSLDPEGAPDTQYF. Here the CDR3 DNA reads TGTGCCAGCAGCTTGGATCCGGAGGGGGCACCAGATACGCAGTATTTT.